The T cell receptor beta chain under discussion was sequenced for a study of identical twins listed by TCRdb under 2016. A note on the overall study: To test whether fetal clonotypes persist, this study deep-sequenced TCR alpha and beta repertoires from monozygotic twins, from unrelated adults of various ages, and from cord blood. To rule out contamination, the twin experiments were replicated at different times with different library preparation protocols.

Library preparation employed 5' RACE. For sequencing, an Illumina HiSeq 2000 was employed. Template switching introduced a universal primer binding site; the final cDNA contained a unique molecular identifier, enabling accurate counting of TCR cDNA molecules. Specific primers in the conserved constant-segment region were used to synthesize first-strand cDNA for the TCR alpha and beta chains. To control for contamination, every cDNA library carried two barcodes: a SMART-Mk sample barcode plus Illumina barcodes. Two successive PCR steps introduced TruSeq adapter sequences along with Illumina sample barcodes. Sequencing of the TCR alpha and beta cDNA libraries was done on the Illumina HiSeq platform using custom primers. The authors' analysis ran thus. Unique molecular identifiers were extracted from raw reads with MiGEC, and CDR3 positions were determined with MiXCR. For each individual, recombination models were inferred using an EM algorithm with the repgenHMM and IGoR tools. Shared clonotype analysis was performed with the tcR package in R, normalizing sharing by the product of cloneset sizes. To study raw recombination free of thymic and clonal selection effects, out-of-frame nonproductive sequences were analyzed. The public reads were reprocessed in TCRdb via fastp at Q25 and MiXCR, keeping in-frame beta chains. A single entry per CDR3 protein holds the most common genes and DNA from its merged rows. The V and J calls were determined by TCRdb, not by the authors. The sample profile shows 600,000 to 850,000 distinct CDR3 sequences; roughly 18% of them were found once. About 12% of the sample is in the top ten clones.

Concerning this clonotype: It lacks a known antigen. Base qualities are not at hand, and no much larger clone is one base apart.

The CDR3 covers 14 residues, taking in both the cysteine and the phenylalanine. Only the CDR3 region is kept as DNA, spanning 42 bases read in frame from base 1. Germline trimming: 3 bases from V, 8 bases from J; junction bases outside gene matches: 4. For CDR1 and CDR2, the germline V gene (reference sequence) lists DFQATT and SNEGSKA. Findings and caveats that apply to the study as a whole: Out-of-frame TCR alpha sequences shared between twins showed an excess of low generation-probability sequences compared with coincidental sharing between unrelated individuals. The excess sharing between twins in beta out-of-frame sequences was weaker because fewer shared sequences reduced the signal-to-noise ratio. Zero-insertion analyses could be partly confounded by invariant T cells such as MAIT and iNKT, although diverse VJ usage argued against such confounding for most clonotypes. Recombination models systematically underestimated out-of-frame TCR alpha sharing in monozygotic twins but agreed with sharing between unrelated individuals. Because the same donors could not be followed over many years, conclusions were based on cross-sectional statistical analysis. Abundant cord blood beta clonotypes carried fewer insertions; young adult naive repertoires showed a weaker similar trend, while memory repertoires showed none.

Only healthy Caucasian donors were included. Three pairs of female monozygotic twins, all aged about 18 to 29 years, were included in the twin cohort. RNA for TCR libraries was isolated from peripheral blood mononuclear cells. This sample was shared with a second study, whose subject was T cells expressing NK-cell markers. The second study also describes: In sorted CD3+CD56+NKG2C+, CD3+CD56+NKG2C- and CD3+CD56-NKG2C+ T-cell subsets from several donors, TCR beta-chain repertoires were profiled. Among the eight sequenced donors, seven were HCMV-seropositive and one was HCMV-seronegative. To restrict sorting to alphabetaTCR-expressing T cells, an anti-gammadeltaTCR antibody was added in several experiments. In several donors, the dominant CD3+CD56+NKG2C+ clonotypes were among the top 10 CD8+ clonotypes and accounted for 1.0-7.0% of CD8+ T cells. Those dominant clonotypes were again the most abundant among CD3+CD56-NKG2C+ cells in a few donors, at 28.3-60.1%. Whether the expanded NKG2C-expressing T cell clones were specific for HCMV antigens was left unclear. The eight sequenced donors were randomly selected healthy volunteers, three men and five women. A commercial ELISA kit detecting HCMV-specific IgG in serum was used to determine HCMV serostatus. For over 5 donors, bulk peripheral blood T-cell repertoires were also sequenced from unsorted PBMC. Reads were demultiplexed and grouped by UMI with MIGEC, and clonotypes were assembled and quantified with MiTCR. To exclude erroneous sequences, only TCR cDNA sequences supported by at least two reads were retained. The tcR package was used for downstream repertoire analysis, with clonotypes matched between fractions based on CDR3 nucleotide sequence plus V segment. VDJmatch was used to annotate antigen specificity against VDJdb, with one amino acid substitution in CDR3 allowed.

The sequenced sample was PBMCs. This TCR was recovered from a woman between 18 and 29 years old in good health. The chain employs TRBV20-1 and TRBJ2-1; TRBD2 agrees with 13 junctional bases. The DNA reads as follows: TGCAGTGCTAGCAGGACTAGCGGGAGAGATGAGCAGTTCTTC. It encodes CSASRTSGRDEQFF.